This passage covers 8 T cell receptor beta chains from one sample sequenced in a study of early T cells in non-severe SARS-CoV-2 infection. From the 5' RACE reads, TCRdb called clonotypes with MiXCR, one entry per CDR3 protein. The sample includes about 77,000 distinct CDR3 sequences, 4.5% to 6% of them seen just once. The sample in question was whole blood, obtained at baseline. These receptors all come from an adult who was a healthcare worker with PCR-confirmed SARS-CoV-2 infection or an uninfected control (not recorded which).

This clonotype was seen repeatedly, ten times or more. This chain joins TRBV12-3 or TRBV12-4 and TRBJ2-1, with D possibly TRBD2 on 5 matching bases. V was clipped by 7 bases and J by 0 bases, with 13 bases between them. The CDR3 loop spans 15 amino acids. The CDR3 loop is CASTPRGSSYNEQFF. CDR3 DNA sequence: TGTGCCAGCACCCCCCGGGGAAGCTCCTACAATGAGCAGTTCTTC.

CDR3 nucleotide sequence: TGTGCCAGTAGTATAGGACTAGCGGGCCGGGCGAGACGGGACGAGCAGTACTTC. It specifies CASSIGLAGRARRDEQYF. V and J are TRBV19 and TRBJ2-7, with TRBD2 matching 10 bases. Germline V gives CDR1 LNHDA, CDR2 SQIVND (reference sequence). The CDR3 is 18 residues long. The junction had 14 bases not matched to a gene; V was cut back by 1 base and J by 5 bases.

This clonotype appeared many times. CDR3 DNA sequence: TGTGCCAGCAGCCCGTCTGGGGGGGAGCAGTACTTC. Translating gives CASSPSGGEQYF. This chain links TRBV7-6 with TRBJ2-7; D is possibly TRBD2 (6 bases). Trimming removed 5 bases from V and 7 bases from J, with 12 bases in between. The CDR3 runs to 12 residues. Germline V CDR1 and CDR2: SGHVS, FNYEAQ.

This clonotype was recorded many times. The chain has TRBV5-6 and TRBJ2-7; no clear D. Trimming took 4 bases from V and 0 from J, leaving 11 bases between them. Germline assignment: CDR1 SGHDT and CDR2 YYEEEE. The CDR3 consists of 14 residues. CDR3 protein: CASSPPAVSYEQYF. CDR3 DNA: TGTGCCAGCAGCCCCCCCGCTGTCTCCTACGAGCAGTACTTC.

This clonotype was seen at least ten times. The chain has TRBV19 and TRBJ2-5; weak D call: TRBD2 (5 bases). This CDR3 is 13 amino acids long. V was cut by 4 bases and J by 2 bases, with 8 bases left in between. Germline CDR1 LNHDA, CDR2 SQIVND (reference sequence). The CDR3 loop is CASSNTRQETQYF. In DNA, the CDR3 is TGTGCCAGTAGTAATACTAGACAAGAGACCCAGTACTTC.

The CDR3 coding sequence is TGTGCCAGCAGATGGACTAGCGGCACCTACGAGCAGTACTTC. Its translation: CASRWTSGTYEQYF. The J gene is TRBJ2-7, the V gene TRBV2; 10 nucleotides line up with TRBD2. Germline values: CDR1 SNHLY, CDR2 FYNNEI. Trimming cost V 6 bases and J 2 bases; bases outside gene matches: 4. The CDR3 totals 14 residues.

The chain combines TRBV5-5 with TRBJ2-1; tentative D call: TRBD2 (6 bases). V was pared by 0 bases and J by 8 bases, with 15 bases between. The CDR3 loop spans 15 amino acids. CDR1 SGHKS and CDR2 YYEKEE come from the germline V gene (reference sequence). As DNA, the CDR3 is TGTGCCAGCAGCTTGGCCGGGACTCAATGGGATGAGCAGTTCTTC. It is translated as CASSLAGTQWDEQFF.

The chain employs TRBV5-1 and TRBJ2-1; D remains unclear. The CDR3 has 13 amino acids. V was trimmed by 0 bases and J by 7 bases, leaving 8 bases between them. In germline, CDR1 is SGHRS, CDR2 YFSETQ. The CDR3 sequence is CASSLGASNEQFF. Here the CDR3 DNA reads TGCGCCAGCAGCTTGGGCGCTTCTAATGAGCAGTTCTTC. The whole variable domain, remainder taken from reference TRBV5-1 and TRBJ2-1, is KAGVTQTPRYLIKTRGQQVTLSCSPISGHRSVSWYQQTPGQGLQFLFEYFSETQRNKGNFPGRFSGRQFSNSRSEMNVSTLELGDSALYLCASSLGASNEQFFGPGTRLTVL.